A selection of T cell receptor beta chains follows, all from one sample in a study of identifying expanded T cells in peripheral blood. Sequenced by immunoSEQ multiplex PCR; TCRdb stores in-frame clones only, minus some. The data contain approximately 92,000 clones, 85% of them singletons. The sequencing input was blood. These receptors were collected from a person aged 18-69 years in good health. CDR3s include the opening cysteine and the closing phenylalanine or tryptophan. The D gene is left open where the match is weak. Clone size, where shown, is once, few, many, or a class for clones that have expanded.

>.|TRBJ1-1|TRBV4-1|15|.
TGCGCCAGCAGCCAGTTGAGCCGCCCGAACACTGAAGCTTTCTTT
CASSQLSRPNTEAFF
>.|TRBJ1-1|TRBV27|15|.
TGTGCCAGCAGTTTAGGGGTAACTATGAACACTGAAGCTTTCTTT
CASSLGVTMNTEAFF
>.|TRBJ2-3|TRBV2|16|.
TGTGCCAGCAGTGAAGGTTCGGGACCGGGGACGGATACGCAGTATTTT
CASSEGSGPGTDTQYF
>.|TRBJ1-2|TRBV19|15|.
TGTGCCAGTAATACGGGCCCCCAGGATCCTTATGGCTACACCTTC
CASNTGPQDPYGYTF
>few|TRBJ1-5|TRBV6-5|14|.
TGTGCCAGCAGTTACTCGAAAGGGTTTCCCGCCCAGCATTTT
CASSYSKGFPAQHF
>.|TRBJ2-2|TRBV25-1|15|.
TGTGCCAGCAGTGATCCCTCTAGGCCCACCGGGGAGCTGTTTTTT
CASSDPSRPTGELFF
>.|TRBJ2-1|TRBV18|18|.
TGTGCCAGCTCACCACCGATCATGAGTTTTGGGGGGAAAGATGAGCAGTTCTTC
CASSPPIMSFGGKDEQFF
>few|TRBJ2-7|TRBV4-3|15|.
TGCGCCAGCAGCCAAAGGACTGGAAGCTCCTACGAGCAGTACTTC
CASSQRTGSSYEQYF
>.|TRBJ1-4|TRBV7-8|15|.
TGTGCCAGCAGCTCCCCGACCCGGCGGGGTGAAAAACTGTTTTTT
CASSSPTRRGEKLFF
>.|TRBJ1-1|TRBV5-4|13|.
TGTGCCAGCAGTTCACAGGGGAACACTGAAGCTTTCTTT
CASSSQGNTEAFF
>few|TRBJ2-7|TRBV4-3|15|.
TGCGCCAGCAGCCGAACACTAAGTCAAGACTACGAGCAGTACTTC
CASSRTLSQDYEQYF
>.|TRBJ1-2|TRBV6-5|14|TRBD1
TGTGCCAGCAGTCAGACAGGGGATGTCTATGGCTACACCTTC
CASSQTGDVYGYTF
>.|TRBJ1-2|TRBV19|15|.
TGTGCCAGTAGTACATTACCTCAGGGTCAGGAAGGCTACACCTTC
CASSTLPQGQEGYTF
>.|TRBJ2-5|TRBV19|17|TRBD1
TGTGCCAGTAGTCGCGACAGGGGCGGGTTGGGGCAAGAGACCCAGTACTTC
CASSRDRGGLGQETQYF
>once|TRBJ1-1|TRBV11-2|12|TRBD1
TGTGCCAGCAGCTTACTGACAGGGGACGCTTTCTTT
CASSLLTGDAFF
>.|TRBJ2-1|TRBV7-3|13|TRBD1
TGTGCCAGCGGACAGGCGGGCTACAATGAGCAGTTCTTC
CASGQAGYNEQFF
>.|TRBJ2-1|TRBV14|15|TRBD1
TGTGCCAGCAGCCTTACGGGACAGGGGGCCAAGGGGCAGTTCTTC
CASSLTGQGAKGQFF
>.|TRBJ2-3|TRBV27|15|.
TGTGCCAGCCGAATACAAGGGGGAAAACTAGCAATGCAGTATTTT
CASRIQGGKLAMQYF
>.|TRBJ2-3|TRBV11-2|14|.
TGTGCCAGCAGCTCCTGGGAGAACGCAGATACGCAGTATTTT
CASSSWENADTQYF
>.|TRBJ2-7|TRBV2|13|.
TGTGCCAGCAGTGAGGGATTTTTTCCCGAGCAGTACTTC
CASSEGFFPEQYF
>once|TRBJ1-2|TRBV6-5|15|.
TGTGCCAGCAGCCCCCGGACGGGCGTTACCTATGGCTACACCTTC
CASSPRTGVTYGYTF
>.|TRBJ1-2|TRBV5-1|15|.
TGCGCCAGCAGTCCCCAGTCCTCAGTAAACTATGGCTACACCTTC
CASSPQSSVNYGYTF
>few|TRBJ1-6|TRBV9|16|TRBD1
TGTGCCAGCAGCGTAGACCCGGGACAGCGTAATTCACCCCTCCACTTT
CASSVDPGQRNSPLHF
>.|TRBJ1-5|TRBV6-5|14|.
TGTGCCAGCAGTTACGAGGGTAGCAATCAGCCCCAGCATTTT
CASSYEGSNQPQHF
>.|TRBJ1-1|TRBV30|11|.
TGTGCCTGGAGTAGGACGGCTGAAGCTTTCTTT
CAWSRTAEAFF
>.|TRBJ1-2|TRBV19|13|.
TGTGCCAGTCGGAGACAGGAAGTCTATGGCTACACCTTC
CASRRQEVYGYTF
>.|TRBJ1-6|TRBV10-3|12|.
TGTGCCATCAGGGATGTGAATTCACCCCTCCACTTT
CAIRDVNSPLHF
>.|TRBJ1-1|TRBV7-9|13|.
TGTGCCAGCAGCTTACCTGGCGTCCCTGAAGCTTTCTTT
CASSLPGVPEAFF
>once|TRBJ2-7|TRBV11-3|14|TRBD1
TGTGCCAGCAGCTTCCGGGACAGGGCCGGCGAGCAGTACTTC
CASSFRDRAGEQYF
>.|TRBJ1-2|TRBV19|13|.
TGTGCCAGTAGTAGTGTCGGGGGAGATGGCTACACCTTC
CASSSVGGDGYTF
>.|TRBJ2-5|TRBV11-3|11|.
TGTGCCAGCAGCTTGTGGGAGACCCAGTACTTC
CASSLWETQYF
>.|TRBJ2-1|TRBV11-3|13|.
TGTGCCAGCAGTAGGGTTGATTCCAATGAGCAGTTCTTC
CASSRVDSNEQFF
>.|TRBJ2-7|TRBV5-6|13|.
TGTGCCAGCAGCCCCAGCGAGTACTACGAGCAGTACTTC
CASSPSEYYEQYF
>.|TRBJ1-3|TRBV29-1|11|.
TGCAGCGTAGCACAGGGAAACACCATATATTTT
CSVAQGNTIYF
>.|TRBJ2-7|TRBV4-1|15|TRBD2
TGCGCCAGCAGCCATCCGGGACTAGCCTCCTACGAGCAGTACTTC
CASSHPGLASYEQYF
>once|TRBJ2-5|TRBV6-5|15|.
TGTGCCAGCAGTTACTCGTTCGAGGTGGGGGAGACCCAGTACTTC
CASSYSFEVGETQYF
>.|TRBJ1-2|TRBV6-6|14|TRBD1
TGTGCCAGCAGTTATTTAGGGACAGGGGGTGGCTACACCTTC
CASSYLGTGGGYTF
>.|TRBJ2-1|TRBV4-3|15|TRBD2
TGCGCCAGCAGCCAAGACGGGGGACTAGTGGATGAGCAGTTCTTC
CASSQDGGLVDEQFF
>once|TRBJ2-7|TRBV4-3|15|TRBD1
TGCGCCAGCAGCCAAGAAGAGACAGGGGGCTACGAGCAGTACTTC
CASSQEETGGYEQYF
>.|TRBJ2-1|TRBV5-5|15|TRBD1
TGTGCCAGCAGCTACCGGGACAGGGAATACAATGAGCAGTTCTTC
CASSYRDREYNEQFF
>once|TRBJ1-2|TRBV6-5|13|.
TGTGCCAGCAGGGGGATTCGACACGGGGGCTACACCTTC
CASRGIRHGGYTF
>.|TRBJ1-2|TRBV9|15|.
TGTGCCAGCAGCGTTGCTGCCGGAGTAAACTATGGCTACACCTTC
CASSVAAGVNYGYTF
>.|TRBJ2-3|TRBV11-3|14|.
TGTGCCAGCAGCCCCGGCGGCCCCACAGATACGCAGTATTTT
CASSPGGPTDTQYF
>.|TRBJ2-2|TRBV18|15|TRBD2
TGTGCCAGCTCACCGGGAGGGTTCTCTTCCGGGGAGCTGTTTTTT
CASSPGGFSSGELFF
>.|TRBJ1-6|TRBV18|12|.
TGTGCCAGCTCACTGGGAGATTCACCCCTCCACTTT
CASSLGDSPLHF
>.|TRBJ1-2|TRBV19|11|TRBD1
TGTGCCACTTATCAGGGGGACGGCTACACCTTC
CATYQGDGYTF
>.|TRBJ2-3|TRBV27|17|.
TGTGCCAGCAGTTTTTTGGGGGGCCTATTCAATGTCGATACGCAGTATTTT
CASSFLGGLFNVDTQYF
>.|TRBJ1-1|TRBV19|15|.
TGTGCCAGTAGTCCTCACCTCAGGGGGAACACTGAAGCTTTCTTT
CASSPHLRGNTEAFF